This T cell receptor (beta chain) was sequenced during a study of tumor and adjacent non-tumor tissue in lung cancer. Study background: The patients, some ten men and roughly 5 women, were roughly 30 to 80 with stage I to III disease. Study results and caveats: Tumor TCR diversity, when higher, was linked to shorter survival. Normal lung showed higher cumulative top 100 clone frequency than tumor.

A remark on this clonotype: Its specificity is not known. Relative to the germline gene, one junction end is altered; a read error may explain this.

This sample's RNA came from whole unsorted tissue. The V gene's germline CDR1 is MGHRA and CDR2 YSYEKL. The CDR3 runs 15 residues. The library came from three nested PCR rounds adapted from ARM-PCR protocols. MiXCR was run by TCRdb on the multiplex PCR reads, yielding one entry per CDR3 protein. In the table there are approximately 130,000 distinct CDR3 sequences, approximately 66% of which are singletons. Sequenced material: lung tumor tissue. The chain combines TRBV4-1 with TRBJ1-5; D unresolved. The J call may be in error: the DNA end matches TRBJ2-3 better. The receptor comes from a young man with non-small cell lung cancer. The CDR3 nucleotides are TGCGCCAGCAGTCAAGAACCCAAGGAAGGGCAGCCCCAGTATTTT. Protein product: CASSQEPKEGQPQYF.